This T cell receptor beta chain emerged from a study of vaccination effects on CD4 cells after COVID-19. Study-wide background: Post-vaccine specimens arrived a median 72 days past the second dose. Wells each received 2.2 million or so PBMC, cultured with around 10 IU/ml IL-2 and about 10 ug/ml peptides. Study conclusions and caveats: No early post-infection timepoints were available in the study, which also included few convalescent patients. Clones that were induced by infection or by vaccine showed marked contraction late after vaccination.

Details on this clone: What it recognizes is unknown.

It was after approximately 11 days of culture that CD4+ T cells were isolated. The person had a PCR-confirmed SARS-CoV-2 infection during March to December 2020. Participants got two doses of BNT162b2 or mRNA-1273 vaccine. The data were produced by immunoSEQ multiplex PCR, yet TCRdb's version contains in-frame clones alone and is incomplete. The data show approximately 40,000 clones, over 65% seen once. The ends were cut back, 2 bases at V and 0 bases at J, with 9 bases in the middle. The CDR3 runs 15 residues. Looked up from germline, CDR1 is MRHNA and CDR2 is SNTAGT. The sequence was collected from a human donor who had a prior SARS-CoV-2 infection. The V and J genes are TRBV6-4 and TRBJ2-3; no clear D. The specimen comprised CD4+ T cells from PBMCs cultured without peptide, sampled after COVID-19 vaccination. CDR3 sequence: CASSDRPSSTDTQYF. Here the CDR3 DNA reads TGTGCCAGCAGTGACCGCCCCTCTAGCACAGATACGCAGTATTTT.